Here is one TCR beta chain with its context. The antigen remains unidentified. Its ends do not fully match the called genes, so a read error is possible. The time point denotes: longitudinal time-point 2. Germline CDR1 and CDR2: MNHNS and SASEGT. The CDR3 sequence is 15 residues long. It was by 5'RACE with 10-nucleotide random UMIs that the cDNA was made. A single run covered 15-18 subjects with over 180 million TCR-beta sequences. TCRdb fed the 5' RACE reads into MiXCR, producing one record per CDR3 protein. The table shows about 90,000 distinct CDR3 sequences, with 13% occurring only once. This sample was taken from a study of neurological immune-mediated disorders. Overall study results and limits: None of the CDR3 amino acid sequences found in expanded clones was shared across subjects. This suggests that the TCR-beta repertoires were private in all groups.

This clonotype was sampled from a female donor with HTLV-1-associated myelopathy (HAM/TSP). Sequencing was carried out using PBMCs. V usage is TRBV6-1 and J usage is TRBJ2-6, with 7 bases aligning to TRBD1. The CDR3, as DNA: TGTGTCAGCAGTGAGAGGGGGCATGGGGCCAACGTCCTGACTTTC. The encoded protein is CVSSERGHGANVLTF.